This TCR beta chain was sequenced during a study of blood T cell repertoires in COVID-19. Study overall: Acute and convalescent COVID-19 samples came from the United States, Italy and Spain. The cDNA or gDNA used as material had been derived from T cells, B-cell-depleted T cells, or PBMCs.

Authors' processing steps: It was from reference gene primer amplification that nucleated cell counts were estimated. Generated by immunoSEQ multiplex PCR, the TCRdb table keeps only in-frame clones and is missing some. The V and J calls and clone size are taken from that table; D and trimming were inferred from the DNA. The repertoire holds a few hundred thousand clones, with about nine tenths as singletons. J lost 1 base, V lost 2 bases, and 3 bases had no gene match. Germline CDR1 SGHAT, CDR2 FQDESV (reference sequence). The CDR3 contains 16 residues. This chain connects TRBV11-1 to TRBJ2-2, with TRBD2 matching over 8 bases. The specimen was peripheral blood. The origin of this receptor is a woman younger than 45 with active or convalescent COVID-19. The CDR3 DNA sequence: TGTGCCAGCAGCTTAATGAGCGGGGGGAACACCGGGGAGCTGTTTTTT. Its protein product is CASSLMSGGNTGELFF.